Sequencing of this TCR beta chain was carried out in a study of CD8+ T cells in alopecia areata. Study at large: Those patients who were treated received oral tofacitinib, which was given at 5 to 10 mg twice daily for moderate-to-severe alopecia areata. People stayed on tofacitinib for 6 to 18 months, then stopped the drug for 6 months.

The authors extracted RNA and reverse transcribed it into cDNA as the sequencing template. Sequenced by immunoSEQ multiplex PCR; TCRdb stores in-frame clones only, minus some. The top ten hold about 1.7% of the sample, which has about 180,000 clones, roughly 63% seen once. This clone appeared once. Sampling of alopecia areata patients yielded lesional scalp punch biopsies as well as peripheral blood. CD4+ and CD8+ T cells were sorted from PBMCs. Material: CD4+ T cells sorted from blood, obtained at week 0. This clonotype originated in a human donor with alopecia areata.

CDR3 sequence reads: CASSTTGYGNTIYF. The CDR3 DNA sequence: TGTGCCAGCAGCACAACAGGGTACGGAAACACCATATATTTT. The chain has TRBV9 and TRBJ1-3; a weak D match, TRBD1 (6 bases). Trimming cost V 4 bases and J 4 bases, with 12 bases left between them. The CDR3 spans 14 residues. Germline V gene sequence: CDR1 SGDLS, CDR2 YYNGEE. The full variable domain, rest sourced from reference TRBV9 and TRBJ1-3, is DSGVTQTPKHLITATGQRVTLRCSPRSGDLSVYWYQQSLDQGLQFLIQYYNGEERAKGNILERFSAQQFPDLHSELNLSSLELGDSALYFCASSTTGYGNTIYFGEGSWLTVV.